Following are 6 T cell receptor beta chains from one sample sequenced in a study of a mutant IDH1 vaccine in newly diagnosed glioma. Described time point: week 11, during vaccination. The study gave 300 ug of mutant IDH1 20-mer peptide per vaccine dose, with topical imiquimod. Some clones are missing from TCRdb's copy, which holds only in-frame ones; the method was immunoSEQ multiplex PCR. There are 95,000 to 120,000 clones in the sample; about nine tenths occur only once, and 0.55% to 0.7% lies in the top ten. No antigen is known for these receptors. The sample in question was PBMCs, obtained from a glioma patient whose treatment included an IDH1 peptide vaccine. These receptor sequences come from a woman aged 45-65 years with glioma.

The V call is TRBV6-5, the J call TRBJ2-7, with 8 bases lining up with TRBD1. This CDR3 spans 15 amino acids. Germline lookup yields CDR1 MNHEY and CDR2 SVGAGI. The V segment lost 8 bases and the J segment 1 base; nucleotides outside the gene matches: 10. CDR3 residues: CASRLDRGPSYEQYF. The CDR3, as DNA: TGTGCCAGCCGTTTAGACAGGGGTCCGTCCTACGAGCAGTACTTC.

V gene TRBV29-1 combines with J gene TRBJ2-7; 9 bases fit TRBD1. Germline CDR1 reads SQVTM; CDR2 reads ANQGSEA. The CDR3 length is 13 residues. Trimming took 4 bases from V and 6 from J; bases not matched to a gene: 7. CDR3 sequence reads: CSVGGQGNREQYF. Written as DNA, the CDR3 is TGCAGCGTTGGGGGACAGGGAAACCGCGAGCAGTACTTC.

The chain's CDR3 is CASSAGTRDEKLFF. In DNA form, the CDR3 reads TGTGCCAGTTCCGCCGGGACACGCGATGAAAAACTGTTTTTT. The gene calls are TRBV19 and TRBJ1-4; perhaps TRBD1 as D (6 bases). In germline, CDR1 is LNHDA, CDR2 SQIVND (reference sequence). Trimming pared 8 bases from V and 6 bases from J, leaving 16 bases between. This CDR3 has 14 amino acids.

The chain joins TRBV7-9 to TRBJ2-1, with 10 bases matching TRBD2. The CDR3 consists of 15 residues. CDR1 and CDR2 (germline): SEHNR, FQNEAQ (reference sequence). With 6 bases clipped from V and 8 bases from J, the junction kept 10 bases outside the gene matches. Written as DNA, the CDR3 is TGTGCCAGCAGTTCCCTAGCGGGAGCCTTACATGAGCAGTTCTTC. This gives the protein CASSSLAGALHEQFF.

This sequence joins TRBV6-5 and TRBJ2-7, with D tentatively TRBD1 (5 bases). Trimming removed 6 bases at V and 5 bases at J, with 17 bases between. The germline CDR1 and CDR2 sequences are MNHEY and SVGAGI. The CDR3 sequence is 14 residues long. The CDR3 region is CASSPGPGLDEQYF. In DNA form, the CDR3 reads TGTGCCAGCAGCCCCGGTCCAGGGTTGGACGAGCAGTACTTC.

This chain uses TRBV28 with TRBJ2-1; 8 bases line up with TRBD2. V shed 6 bases, J shed 4 bases, and the junction held 5 bases outside the gene matches. CDR1 and CDR2 (germline): MDHEN, SYDVKM. CDR3 size: 14 residues. The CDR3 nucleotides read TGTGCCAGCAGCGGCGGGGGGCCTTACAATGAGCAGTTCTTC. It codes for CASSGGGPYNEQFF.